The subject of this entry is one T cell receptor beta chain. The antigen is undetermined. This entry comes from a study of T-cell reconstitution after alpha-beta-depleted transplantation in children. Broader study findings: T-cell numbers and diversity one year post-transplant derived largely from freshly generated T cells. Several hundred rapidly expanded clones from non-depleted graft cells reportedly supplied alpha-beta T cells about two months post-transplant.

Using unique molecular identifiers, the investigators prepared the TCRbeta library. One entry per CDR3 protein, called by TCRdb with MiXCR from the PCR reads. The data show approximately 250,000 distinct CDR3 sequences, with roughly a quarter seen just once and 2% to 3% held by the top ten. The CDR3 consists of 12 residues. Germline loops: CDR1 DFQATT, CDR2 SNEGSKA (reference sequence). Trimming stripped 3 bases from V and 2 bases from J, with 8 bases between. Here the sequenced sample was PBMCs, taken before TCRalphabeta/CD19-depleted stem cell transplant. The genes are TRBV20-1 and TRBJ2-7; possibly TRBD2 for D (5 bases). This TCR derives from a girl aged 2-10 years with Fanconi anemia, due to receive a stem cell transplant. CDR3 DNA sequence: TGCAGTGCTAGTAGCGAGGCCTACGAGCAGTACTTC. Its protein product is CSASSEAYEQYF.